The 21 T cell receptor beta chains presented below share a single source sample, sequenced in a study of prognosis after radiotherapy for stage I lung cancer. Genomic DNA was the source, and TCR beta CDR3 was amplified from it by two-round multiplex PCR. It was primers specific to each TRBV and TRBJ gene that first-round PCR used. MiXCR, run by TCRdb on the multiplex PCR reads, gives a single entry per CDR3 protein. This table has about 31,000 distinct CDR3 sequences, around 30% appearing once. The sequences come from PBMCs, collected before or after stereotactic body radiation therapy (not recorded which). The origin of the receptors is a donor aged 50 or older with non-small cell lung cancer.

The chain employs TRBV2 and TRBJ2-7, with 9 positions matching TRBD2. Germline V gene lookup returns CDR1 SNHLY and CDR2 FYNNEI. The CDR3 is made up of 13 amino acids. J was trimmed by 10 bases and V by 7 bases; bases with no gene match: 11. CDR3 residues: CASKQREVYYQYF. The CDR3 DNA follows: TGTGCCAGCAAACAGCGGGAGGTCTACTATCAGTACTTC.

A word on this clonotype: Since a far larger clone is one base different, this is likely a read error. The chain has TRBV6-4 and TRBJ2-1; D possibly matches TRBD1 or TRBD2 (5 bases each). V was shortened by 7 bases and J by 15 bases, with 16 bases between the two germline ends. The CDR3 runs 11 residues. CDR1 and CDR2 (germline): MRHNA, SNTAGT. CDR3 amino acids: CASMAGTRAFF. The CDR3 region has the DNA TGTGCCAGCATGGCCGGGACGCGGGCGTTCTTC.

This clonotype was picked up one time. A read error likely explains this, since a far larger clone differs by one base. V and J are TRBV6-4 and TRBJ2-1; D possibly corresponds to TRBD1 (6 bases). The CDR3 has 15 amino acids. Trimming took off 5 bases at V and 7 bases at J, with 18 bases between the two ends. Germline assignment: CDR1 MRHNA and CDR2 SNTAGT. CDR3: CASSLQGSRKNEQFF. The DNA for the CDR3 is TGTGCCAGCAGTTTGCAGGGGTCTAGGAAAAATGAGCAGTTCTTC.

The V gene is TRBV12-3 or TRBV12-4, the J gene TRBJ2-1; D gene unclear. The CDR3 loop spans 15 amino acids. Deletions cut 3 bases from V and 9 bases from J, with 18 bases between. The CDR3 sequence: CASSLYGCAVSEQFF. CDR3 DNA: TGTGCCAGCAGTTTGTACGGGTGCGCCGTTAGTGAGCAGTTCTTC.

The table lists this clonotype with many counts. The J gene is TRBJ1-3, the V gene TRBV9; D gene unclear. Germline V gene data show CDR1 as SGDLS and CDR2 as YYNGEE. The CDR3 spans 11 residues. Trimming pared 4 bases from V and 9 bases from J, leaving 8 bases between. The CDR3 coding sequence is TGTGCCAGCAGCTCCGAGGGCACCATATATTTT. It translates to CASSSEGTIYF. The variable domain in full, with the rest retrieved from reference TRBV9 and TRBJ1-3, is DSGVTQTPKHLITATGQRVTLRCSPRSGDLSVYWYQQSLDQGLQFLIQYYNGEERAKGNILERFSAQQFPDLHSELNLSSLELGDSALYFCASSSEGTIYFGEGSWLTVV.

Details on this clonotype: A far larger clone lies a single base away; this is likely a read error. This CDR3 is CAISLAALTDTQYF. In DNA form, the CDR3 reads TGTGCCATCAGTCTAGCGGCCCTCACAGATACGCAGTATTTT. The rearrangement links TRBV10-3 to TRBJ2-3, with 7 bases lining up with TRBD2. The CDR3 loop spans 14 amino acids. J gave up 2 bases and V 5 bases, and 4 bases lay outside the gene matches. Germline V gene data show CDR1 as ENHRY and CDR2 as SYGVKD.

This clonotype showed up many times. The chain uses TRBV6-1 and TRBJ2-7; 9 bases map to TRBD2. CDR3 size: 17 residues. The V gene end was trimmed by 3 bases and the J gene end by 0 bases; junction bases not matched to a gene: 9. The germline V gene encodes CDR1 MNHNS and CDR2 SASEGT. In DNA, the CDR3 is TGTGCCAGCAGTGACCGTTCTAGCGGGGATAGCTCCTACGAGCAGTACTTC. Translating it yields CASSDRSSGDSSYEQYF.

This clonotype was picked up many times. The rearrangement joins TRBV6-1 to TRBJ2-2; D uncertain. The CDR3 length is 14 residues. V was clipped by 1 base and J by 4 bases, with 7 bases between them. CDR1 MNHNS and CDR2 SASEGT come from the germline V gene. Here the CDR3 reads CASSEVPSTGELFF. The CDR3 DNA is TGTGCCAGCAGTGAAGTTCCTAGCACCGGGGAGCTGTTTTTT.

This clonotype was recorded at least ten times. The chain links TRBV20-1 to TRBJ2-1; D might be TRBD1 or TRBD2, each matching 5 bases. This CDR3 comprises 12 residues. Germline loops: CDR1 DFQATT, CDR2 SNEGSKA (reference sequence). V shed 5 bases and J shed 4 bases, with 9 bases lying between them. The CDR3 region is CSASGLYNEQFF. The DNA of the CDR3 is TGCAGTGCTTCGGGGCTTTACAATGAGCAGTTCTTC.

This clonotype turned up a few times. The CDR3: CASSWTSGFYNEQFF. The CDR3 DNA follows: TGCGCCAGCAGCTGGACTAGCGGGTTCTACAATGAGCAGTTCTTC. The chain carries TRBV5-1 and TRBJ2-1, with 11 positions matching TRBD2. The CDR3 runs 15 residues. V was clipped by 3 bases and J by 3 bases; unmatched bases: 2. Germline loops: CDR1 SGHRS, CDR2 YFSETQ.

This clonotype has just a few counts. At one of its ends the junction is not consistent with the germline gene, which may arise from a read error. The gene calls are TRBV2 and TRBJ1-1, with a tentative D call TRBD1 (5 bases). The CDR3 covers 13 residues. Germline CDR1 and CDR2: SNHLY and FYNNEI. CDR3 sequence reads: CASSLAMDTEAFF. In nucleotides, the CDR3 is TGTGCCAGCAGTTTGGCCATGGACACTGAAGCCTTCTTT.

A word on this clonotype: A clone one base away is much larger, so this may be a read error. This chain joins TRBV20-1 and TRBJ2-5, with D perhaps being TRBD1 or TRBD2 (6 bases each). This CDR3 has 15 amino acids. Germline values: CDR1 DFQATT, CDR2 SNEGSKA (reference sequence). The CDR3 bases are TGCAGTGCTAGAGATGGTCGGGGGCGCCAAGATACCCAGTACTTC. Its protein product is CSARDGRGRQDTQYF.

Comment on this clonotype: This likely traces to a read error, being one base from a far larger clone. The CDR3 loop is CASSGYAASDEQFF. DNA of the CDR3: TGTGCCAGCAGTGGATACGCGGCGTCCGATGAGCAGTTCTTC. The V and J genes are TRBV6-4 and TRBJ2-1, with no clear D. This CDR3 has 14 amino acids. The V gene lost 4 bases and the J gene lost 8 bases, with 15 bases spanning the gap. Germline-derived CDR1 and CDR2 are MRHNA and SNTAGT.

About this clonotype: Its ends do not fully match the called genes, so a read error is possible. V is TRBV7-3 and J is TRBJ1-1; D remains unclear. CDR3 length: 15 amino acids. Germline CDR1 and CDR2: SGHTA and FQGTGA. CDR3 DNA: TGTGCAAGCAGCTACGAAACCTACTCTTGGACTGAAGCTTTCTTT. This gives the protein CASSYETYSWTEAFF.

V and J are TRBV2 and TRBJ1-2, with no clear D. The CDR3 has 14 residues. Germline CDR1 and CDR2: SNHLY and FYNNEI. Trimming took off 5 bases at V and 4 bases at J, with 14 bases between the two ends. CDR3 residues: CASSWTSSFYGYTF. DNA for the CDR3: TGTGCCAGCAGTTGGACCTCCTCTTTCTATGGCTACACCTTC.

Worth noting for this clonotype: A read error may account for a junction end that differs from germline. This chain links TRBV20-1 with TRBJ1-5; D uncertain. Germline-derived CDR1 and CDR2 are DFQATT and SNEGSKA (reference sequence). This CDR3 contains 15 residues. The DNA for the CDR3 is TGCAGTGCTAGAGATCGTTGGAGTAGCAATCAGCCTCAGCATTTT. This codes for CSARDRWSSNQPQHF.

This sequence joins TRBV6-2 or TRBV6-3 and TRBJ1-2; D call uncertain. Trimming pared 6 bases from V and 7 bases from J, leaving 15 bases between. CDR1 and CDR2 (germline): MNHEY, SVGEGT. The CDR3 contains 13 residues. CDR3 sequence reads: CASRSIMLCGYTF. CDR3 sequence (DNA): TGTGCCAGCAGGTCAATTATGCTCTGTGGCTACACCTTC.

This clonotype was seen repeatedly, ten times or more. The gene calls are TRBV18 and TRBJ2-3, with D hard to call. Trimming took 6 bases from V and 5 from J, leaving 9 bases between them. The CDR3 runs to 12 residues. Germline V gives CDR1 KGHSH, CDR2 LQKENI. This chain's CDR3 is CASSPQGDTQYF. In nucleotides, the CDR3 is TGTGCCAGCTCGCCGCAAGGAGATACGCAGTATTTT. Complete variable domain (other parts from reference TRBV18 and TRBJ2-3): NAGVMQNPRHLVRRRGQEARLRCSPMKGHSHVYWYRQLPEEGLKFMVYLQKENIIDESGMPKERFSAEFPKEGPSILRIQQVVRGDSAAYFCASSPQGDTQYFGPGTRLTVL.

This chain links TRBV13 with TRBJ2-5, with TRBD1 as a possible D gene (6 bases). This CDR3 has 14 residues. Germline V CDR1 and CDR2: PRHDT, FYEKMQ (reference sequence). Trimming pared 5 bases from V and 1 base from J, leaving 11 bases between. CDR3 residues: CASSPRGFQETQYF. CDR3 DNA sequence: TGTGCCAGCAGCCCCAGGGGTTTCCAAGAGACCCAGTACTTC.

This clonotype was detected ten times or more. This sequence joins TRBV20-1 and TRBJ1-2; 7 bases fit TRBD1. Germline V lookup: CDR1 DFQATT, CDR2 SNEGSKA (reference sequence). CDR3 length: 14 residues. J lost 8 bases, V lost 0 bases, and 9 bases had no gene match. The CDR3 is CSAREGDREGGYTF. The CDR3 DNA sequence: TGCAGTGCTAGAGAGGGAGACAGGGAGGGGGGCTACACCTTC.

By sample share, this clonotype is medium-sized (0.01 to 0.1%). The rearrangement joins TRBV6-5 to TRBJ1-6, with a weak D call TRBD1 (6 bases). V shed 0 bases and J shed 6 bases, with 9 bases lying between them. Per the germline V gene, CDR1 is MNHEY and CDR2 is SVGAGI. The CDR3 contains 15 residues. Here the CDR3 DNA reads TGTGCCAGCAGTTACTCGATACAGGGTAATTCACCCCTCCACTTT. Amino acid sequence: CASSYSIQGNSPLHF.